The 11 T cell receptor beta chains listed next were all sequenced from one sample in a study of blood T cells in healthy people across ages. The use of a sample-barcoded 5' primer and a J-beta primer mix characterized a second PCR of roughly 6 to 11 cycles. TCRdb called the 5' RACE reads again in MiXCR, with one record for every CDR3 protein. In the table there are about 1.4 million distinct CDR3 sequences, 55% to 75% of which are singletons. The sample comprised blood. These receptor sequences come from a man younger than 35 in good health.

V and J are TRBV12-3 or TRBV12-4 and TRBJ1-5, with TRBD1 matching over 10 bases. V dropped 6 bases and J dropped 0; count of bases not matched to a gene: 2. CDR3 size: 15 residues. CDR3 amino acids: CASRGQGYSNQPQHF. In nucleotides, the CDR3 is TGTGCCAGCAGGGGACAGGGGTATAGCAATCAGCCCCAGCATTTT.

This chain joins TRBV5-1 and TRBJ2-1, with D tentatively TRBD2 (7 bases). The V gene lost 3 bases and the J gene lost 7 bases, with 17 bases spanning the gap. CDR1 is SGHRS, CDR2 YFSETQ, per germline. The CDR3 sequence is 15 residues long. The CDR3 loop is CASSSGPGGLNEQFF. The CDR3 DNA follows: TGCGCCAGCAGCTCTGGACCGGGGGGCCTTAATGAGCAGTTCTTC. The full variable domain, with the rest looked up from reference TRBV5-1 and TRBJ2-1, is KAGVTQTPRYLIKTRGQQVTLSCSPISGHRSVSWYQQTPGQGLQFLFEYFSETQRNKGNFPGRFSGRQFSNSRSEMNVSTLELGDSALYLCASSSGPGGLNEQFFGPGTRLTVL.

The chain employs TRBV5-1 and TRBJ1-2; 8 positions agree with TRBD1. The CDR3 is made up of 14 amino acids. After removal of 3 bases from V and 8 bases from J, the junction contained 9 bases not matched to a gene. Per the germline V gene, CDR1 is SGHRS and CDR2 is YFSETQ. CDR3 amino acids: CASSSPGTGRGYTF. DNA for the CDR3: TGCGCCAGCAGCTCTCCCGGGACAGGACGGGGCTACACCTTC.

The rearrangement links TRBV28 to TRBJ2-5; 8 bases fit TRBD2. The CDR3 covers 20 residues. The germline V gene encodes CDR1 MDHEN and CDR2 SYDVKM. V was pared by 4 bases and J by 4 bases, with 23 bases of the junction left unmatched. As DNA, the CDR3 is TGTGCCAGCAGTTCGCTTGCCCCGTCAATTAGCGGGGTCCCGACAGAGACCCAGTACTTC. Its translation: CASSSLAPSISGVPTETQYF. Using reference TRBV28 and TRBJ2-5 for the parts outside the CDR3, the full variable domain is DVKVTQSSRYLVKRTGEKVFLECVQDMDHENMFWYRQDPGLGLRLIYFSYDVKMKEKGDIPEGYSVSREKKERFSLILESASTNQTSMYLCASSSLAPSISGVPTETQYFGPGTRLLVL.

This chain links TRBV28 with TRBJ2-5; either TRBD1 or TRBD2 may fit D (5 bases each). The CDR3 totals 14 residues. Trimming removed 6 bases from V and 5 bases from J, with 16 bases in between. From germline, CDR1 is MDHEN and CDR2 SYDVKM. CDR3 loop: CASRSGTGRETQYF. CDR3 nucleotides: TGTGCCAGCAGATCCGGGACCGGCAGGGAGACCCAGTACTTC.

The chain links TRBV29-1 to TRBJ1-4; TRBD1 might be the D (5 bases). The V end was cut by 6 bases, the J end by 3 bases, with 14 bases between. The length of the CDR3 is 14 residues. Per the germline V gene, CDR1 is SQVTM and CDR2 is ANQGSEA. The CDR3 sequence: CSVLTGGANEKLFF. The DNA of the CDR3 is TGCAGCGTCCTGACTGGGGGAGCTAATGAAAAACTGTTTTTT.

V is TRBV27 and J is TRBJ1-5; 8 bases line up with TRBD1. The CDR3 has 14 amino acids. V was pared by 7 bases and J by 6 bases, with 8 bases of the junction left unmatched. The germline gives CDR1 MNHEY, CDR2 SMNVEV (reference sequence). This CDR3 reads CASTPTGGGQPQHF. In DNA form, the CDR3 reads TGTGCCAGCACTCCCACAGGGGGGGGTCAGCCCCAGCATTTT.

This clonotype was observed a handful of times. The rearrangement uses TRBV12-3 or TRBV12-4 and TRBJ2-7; no reliable D call. This CDR3 comprises 14 residues. V dropped 6 bases and J dropped 6 bases, with 18 bases sitting between them. CDR3 DNA: TGTGCCAGCAGCCGAACGGGCGCAGGTTTCGAGCAGTACTTC. This translates into CASSRTGAGFEQYF.

The chain links TRBV20-1 to TRBJ2-1, with D unresolved. Looked up from germline, CDR1 is DFQATT and CDR2 is SNEGSKA (reference sequence). Trimming shortened V by 6 bases and J by 2 bases, and 20 bases separated the two germline ends. This CDR3 has 16 amino acids. The CDR3 nucleotides are TGCAGTGCCACAAATTTATTGGGCGACGCCTACAATGAGCAGTTCTTC. This codes for CSATNLLGDAYNEQFF.

The chain links TRBV24-1 to TRBJ2-4; D unresolved. The DNA end lines up better with TRBJ2-5; the J call may be wrong. From germline, CDR1 is KGHDR and CDR2 SFDVKD. The CDR3 runs 17 residues. CDR3 region: CATSDPPSSSVEETQYF. The CDR3 bases are TGTGCCACCAGTGATCCCCCGTCTTCTTCGGTGGAAGAGACCCAGTACTTC.

The V and J genes are TRBV12-5 and TRBJ2-7; a possible D gene is TRBD2 (6 bases). Deletions cut 4 bases from V and 0 bases from J, with 10 bases between. The germline gives CDR1 LGHNT, CDR2 FRNRAP. There are 14 residues in the CDR3. CDR3: CASGSSVSSYEQYF. The DNA of the CDR3 is TGTGCTAGTGGTTCTAGCGTTAGCTCCTACGAGCAGTACTTC.